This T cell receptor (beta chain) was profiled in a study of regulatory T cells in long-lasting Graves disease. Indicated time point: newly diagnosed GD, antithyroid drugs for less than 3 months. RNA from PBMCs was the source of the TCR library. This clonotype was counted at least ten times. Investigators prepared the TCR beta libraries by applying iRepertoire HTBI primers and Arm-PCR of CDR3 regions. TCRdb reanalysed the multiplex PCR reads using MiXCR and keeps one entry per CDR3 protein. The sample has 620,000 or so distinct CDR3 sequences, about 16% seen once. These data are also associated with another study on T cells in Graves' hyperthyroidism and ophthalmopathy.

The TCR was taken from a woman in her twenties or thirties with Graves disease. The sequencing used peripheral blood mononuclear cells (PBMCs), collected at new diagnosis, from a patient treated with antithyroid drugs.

CDR3 in DNA: TGTGCCACCAGTGATGACCTAGCGAGCAGCTCCTACAATGAGCAGTTCTTC. Protein product: CATSDDLASSSYNEQFF. V usage is TRBV24-1 and J usage is TRBJ2-1; a weak D match, TRBD2 (6 bases). The germline V gene encodes CDR1 KGHDR and CDR2 SFDVKD. The CDR3 sequence is 17 residues long. V shed 3 bases and J shed 0 bases, with 14 bases lying between them.